This TCR beta chain appears in the sequencing data of a study of T-cell reconstitution after alpha-beta-depleted transplantation in children. The authors prepared the TCRbeta library with unique molecular identifiers. TCRdb called the PCR reads again in MiXCR, with one record for every CDR3 protein. The table lists about 980,000 distinct CDR3 sequences, about 29% of them singletons. Notes on this clonotype: Its antigen is currently unknown.

Unmatched junction bases numbered 4, after V lost 1 base and J lost 5 bases. This CDR3 comprises 15 residues. In germline, CDR1 is LGHNA, CDR2 YNFKEQ. Study-level findings and limits: After transplant, at about two months, alpha-beta T cells were reportedly derived from several hundred expanded graft clones. After one year, T-cell counts and TCRbeta diversity mostly came from new T cells.

The sequence was collected from a boy in the first two years of life who had a stem cell transplant for SCID, so the T cells may come from the graft donor. V and J are TRBV4-2 and TRBJ2-5; 10 nucleotides align to TRBD2. The source was PBMCs, mostly from graft donor cells, collected 360 days after TCRalphabeta/CD19-depleted stem cell transplant. In nucleotides, the CDR3 is TGTGCCAGCAGCCAAGGTGGTAGCGGGGGGGAGACCCAGTACTTC. Translation: CASSQGGSGGETQYF.